This entry lists 14 T cell receptor beta chains sequenced from one sample in a study of blood T cell repertoires in COVID-19. Method: immunoSEQ multiplex PCR; TCRdb's copy keeps in-frame clones and lacks some. Here the sample spans tens of thousands of clones, more than 65% being singletons. The sample comprised peripheral blood. Every receptor here comes from a woman aged 80 or over with active or convalescent COVID-19.

The chain links TRBV5-6 to TRBJ2-3; D is possibly TRBD2 (5 bases). CDR1 and CDR2 from the germline V gene are SGHDT and YYEEEE. There are 17 residues in the CDR3. The ends were cut back, 4 bases at V and 6 bases at J, with 24 bases in the middle. The CDR3 region is CASSGRLGRAWADTQYF. The DNA of the CDR3 is TGTGCCAGCAGCGGGCGACTGGGGAGAGCGTGGGCCGATACGCAGTATTTT.

This clone was counted a single time. Other DNA sequences of this sample code for an identical CDR3. The chain recombines TRBV21-1 with TRBJ2-2; TRBD1 is the table's D call and was not checked against the DNA. TRBV21-1 counts as a pseudogene. CDR3 length: 18 residues. CDR3 sequence: CAPHRRDRAIRGAGELFF. Here the CDR3 DNA reads TGTGCCCCCCACCGCAGGGACAGGGCCATAAGGGGGGCCGGGGAGCTGTTTTTT.

CDR3 bases: TGTGCCAGCAGTTTGGACTCACGGAGGTCACCCCTCCACTTT. Translated: CASSLDSRRSPLHF. The chain links TRBV27 to TRBJ1-6; no firm D call. Trimming took 3 bases from V and 10 from J, leaving 13 bases between them. Per germline, CDR1 MNHEY and CDR2 SMNVEV (reference sequence). This CDR3 is 14 amino acids long.

This chain joins TRBV5-1 and TRBJ1-4; no definite D call. Trimming shortened V by 0 bases and J by 0 bases, and 9 bases separated the two germline ends. The CDR3 totals 16 residues. Looked up from germline, CDR1 is SGHRS and CDR2 is YFSETQ. CDR3 nucleotide sequence: TGCGCCAGCAGCTTGGATGGCCCTGCAACTAATGAAAAACTGTTTTTT. Translation gives CASSLDGPATNEKLFF.

V usage is TRBV2 and J usage is TRBJ2-7; 8 bases agree with TRBD2. The CDR3 runs to 15 residues. V shed 5 bases and J 1 base; nucleotides not matched to a gene: 7. Germline V lookup: CDR1 SNHLY, CDR2 FYNNEI. The CDR3 nucleotides read TGTGCCAGCAGTCCCGTAGCGGGGAGATCCTACGAGCAGTACTTC. Its protein is CASSPVAGRSYEQYF.

The genes are TRBV7-9 and TRBJ1-1, with TRBD1 matching over 8 bases. V lost 5 bases to trimming and J lost 2 bases; unmatched junction nucleotides: 4. Germline lookup yields CDR1 SEHNR and CDR2 FQNEAQ (reference sequence). This CDR3 is built from 14 residues. DNA for the CDR3: TGTGCCAGCAGCGCAGGGGGCCCAAACACTGAAGCTTTCTTT. Translating it yields CASSAGGPNTEAFF.

The chain recombines TRBV19 with TRBJ1-4, with D possibly TRBD1 on 6 matching bases. Germline CDR1 LNHDA, CDR2 SQIVND (reference sequence). The CDR3 is 16 amino acids. V was pared by 4 bases and J by 1 base, with 13 bases between. CDR3 nucleotide sequence: TGTGCCAGTAGTAACAGGGCGTTGGAAACTAATGAAAAACTGTTTTTT. Translation gives CASSNRALETNEKLFF.

The chain carries TRBV28 and TRBJ2-2; D might be TRBD2 (6 bases). The CDR3 is 12 amino acids. V shed 7 bases and J shed 6 bases, with 9 bases lying between them. The germline gives CDR1 MDHEN, CDR2 SYDVKM. The CDR3 nucleotides are TGTGCCAGCACCTGGGGGGCCGGGGAGCTGTTTTTT. It is translated as CASTWGAGELFF.

The table lists this clone with a few counts. The V gene is TRBV6-5, the J gene TRBJ1-2, with a weak D call TRBD1 (5 bases). Germline assignment: CDR1 MNHEY and CDR2 SVGAGI. The CDR3 spans 12 residues. The ends were cut back, 5 bases at V and 10 bases at J, with 14 bases in the middle. The CDR3 DNA reads TGTGCCAGCAGTAGTGTGGGGGGGGACTACACCTTC. Amino acids: CASSSVGGDYTF.

This clone showed up many times. V gene TRBV6-1 combines with J gene TRBJ2-7; TRBD2 matches at 8 bases. This CDR3 comprises 14 residues. Germline V lookup: CDR1 MNHNS, CDR2 SASEGT. V shed 3 bases, J shed 2 bases, and the junction held 3 bases outside the gene matches. CDR3 region: CASSDRGLAYEQYF. For the CDR3, the DNA is TGTGCCAGCAGTGATAGGGGACTAGCCTACGAGCAGTACTTC.

The chain joins TRBV5-1 to TRBJ1-4; 8 nucleotides match TRBD1. V gave up 4 bases and J gave up 7 bases; unmatched junction bases: 9. Germline CDR1 SGHRS, CDR2 YFSETQ. The CDR3 consists of 15 residues. The CDR3 DNA reads TGCGCCAGCAGCCCGACAGGGGATACGGCTGAAAAACTGTTTTTT. This translates into CASSPTGDTAEKLFF.

The genes are TRBV18 and TRBJ1-1; 8 nucleotides match TRBD1. The CDR3 is 16 residues long. The V segment lost 3 bases and the J segment 3 bases; nucleotides outside the gene matches: 9. Germline CDR1 and CDR2: KGHSH and LQKENI. CDR3 protein: CASSPLRQGKDTEAFF. The CDR3 DNA is TGTGCCAGCTCACCTTTGCGACAGGGGAAGGACACTGAAGCTTTCTTT. Using reference TRBV18 and TRBJ1-1 for the parts outside the CDR3, the full variable domain is NAGVMQNPRHLVRRRGQEARLRCSPMKGHSHVYWYRQLPEEGLKFMVYLQKENIIDESGMPKERFSAEFPKEGPSILRIQQVVRGDSAAYFCASSPLRQGKDTEAFFGQGTRLTVV.

This chain joins TRBV6-6 and TRBJ1-6; no firm D call. This CDR3 is built from 16 residues. Germline V gene sequence: CDR1 MNHNY, CDR2 SVGAGI (reference sequence). V shed 8 bases and J shed 6 bases, with 20 bases lying between them. The CDR3 nucleotides read TGTGCCAGCCGACCGTCGAGCGCGGATCCTAATTCACCCCTCCACTTT. It yields the protein CASRPSSADPNSPLHF.

This clone was seen only a few times. The chain couples TRBV14 to TRBJ1-6; D is uncertain. The CDR3 length is 15 residues. Germline V gene data show CDR1 as SGHDN and CDR2 as FVKESK. V dropped 1 base and J dropped 9 bases, with 13 bases sitting between them. The CDR3 nucleotides read TGTGCCAGCAGCCAAGGCACAGCTAAGAGTTCACCCCTCCACTTT. It encodes CASSQGTAKSSPLHF. Looking up the rest from reference TRBV14 and TRBJ1-6 gives the full variable domain: EAGVTQFPSHSVIEKGQTVTLRCDPISGHDNLYWYRRVMGKEIKFLLHFVKESKQDESGMPNNRFLAERTGGTYSTLKVQPAELEDSGVYFCASSQGTAKSSPLHFGNGTRLTVT.